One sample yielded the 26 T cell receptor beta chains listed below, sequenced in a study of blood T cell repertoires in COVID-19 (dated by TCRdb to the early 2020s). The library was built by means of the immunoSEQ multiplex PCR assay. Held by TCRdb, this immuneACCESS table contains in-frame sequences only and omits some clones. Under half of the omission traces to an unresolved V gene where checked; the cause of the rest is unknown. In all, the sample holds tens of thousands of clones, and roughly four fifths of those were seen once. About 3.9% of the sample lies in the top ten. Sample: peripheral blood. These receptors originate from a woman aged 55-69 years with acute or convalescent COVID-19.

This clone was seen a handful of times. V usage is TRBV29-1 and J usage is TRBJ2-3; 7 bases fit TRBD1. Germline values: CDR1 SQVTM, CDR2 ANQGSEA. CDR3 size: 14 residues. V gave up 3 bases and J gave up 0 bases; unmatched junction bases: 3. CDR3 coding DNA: TGCAGCGTTGAGGACAGGCCTAGCACAGATACGCAGTATTTT. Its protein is CSVEDRPSTDTQYF.

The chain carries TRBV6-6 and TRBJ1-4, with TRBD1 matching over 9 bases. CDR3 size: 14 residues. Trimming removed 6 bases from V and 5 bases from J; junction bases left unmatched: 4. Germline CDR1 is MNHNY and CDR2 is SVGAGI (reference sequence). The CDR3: CASRSGTGNEKLFF. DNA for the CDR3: TGTGCCAGCAGATCCGGGACAGGGAATGAAAAACTGTTTTTT.

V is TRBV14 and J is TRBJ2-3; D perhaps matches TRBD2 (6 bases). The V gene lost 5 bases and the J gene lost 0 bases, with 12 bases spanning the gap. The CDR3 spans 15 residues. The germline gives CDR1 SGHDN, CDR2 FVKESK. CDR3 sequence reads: CASSLRLGSTDTQYF. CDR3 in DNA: TGTGCCAGCAGCTTACGACTAGGGAGCACAGATACGCAGTATTTT.

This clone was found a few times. The CDR3 spells CASSSRGRSSGNTIYF. CDR3 nucleotide sequence: TGTGCCAGCAGCTCCAGGGGGCGAAGCTCTGGAAACACCATATATTTT. This chain uses TRBV7-8 with TRBJ1-3; 8 positions agree with TRBD1. Germline CDR1 reads SGHVS; CDR2 reads FQNEAQ. V shed 4 bases, J shed 0 bases, and the junction held 5 bases outside the gene matches. The length of the CDR3 is 16 residues.

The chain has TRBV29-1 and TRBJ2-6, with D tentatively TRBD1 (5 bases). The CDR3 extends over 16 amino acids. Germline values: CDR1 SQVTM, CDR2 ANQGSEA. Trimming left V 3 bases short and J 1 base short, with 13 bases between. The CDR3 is CSVEARVFSGANVLTF. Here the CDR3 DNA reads TGCAGCGTTGAGGCCAGGGTTTTTTCTGGGGCCAACGTCCTGACTTTC.

The CDR3 DNA is TGTGCCAGCAGTGAATATTGGAGCAGGGAAGAGACCCAGTACTTC. Amino acids: CASSEYWSREETQYF. This chain joins TRBV6-1 and TRBJ2-5; D might be TRBD1 (5 bases). Germline CDR1 reads MNHNS; CDR2 reads SASEGT. The CDR3 contains 15 residues. Trimming removed 2 bases from V and 3 bases from J, with 13 bases in between.

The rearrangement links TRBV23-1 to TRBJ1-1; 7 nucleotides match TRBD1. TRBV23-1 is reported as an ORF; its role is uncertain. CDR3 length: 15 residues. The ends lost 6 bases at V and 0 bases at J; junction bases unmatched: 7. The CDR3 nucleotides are TGCGCCAGCAGCTACAGGGGCCAAATGAACACTGAAGCTTTCTTT. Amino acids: CASSYRGQMNTEAFF.

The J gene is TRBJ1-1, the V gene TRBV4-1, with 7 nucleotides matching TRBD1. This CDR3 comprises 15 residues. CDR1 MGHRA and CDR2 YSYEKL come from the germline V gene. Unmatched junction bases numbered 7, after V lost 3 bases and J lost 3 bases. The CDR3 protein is CASSQRQGFDTEAFF. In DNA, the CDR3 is TGCGCCAGCAGCCAGAGACAGGGTTTCGACACTGAAGCTTTCTTT.

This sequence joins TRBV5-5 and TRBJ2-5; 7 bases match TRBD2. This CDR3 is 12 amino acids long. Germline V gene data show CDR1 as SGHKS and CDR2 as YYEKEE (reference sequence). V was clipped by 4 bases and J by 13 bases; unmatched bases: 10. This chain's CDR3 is CASSLHEGLRYF. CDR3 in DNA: TGTGCCAGCAGCCTACACGAGGGACTAAGGTACTTC.

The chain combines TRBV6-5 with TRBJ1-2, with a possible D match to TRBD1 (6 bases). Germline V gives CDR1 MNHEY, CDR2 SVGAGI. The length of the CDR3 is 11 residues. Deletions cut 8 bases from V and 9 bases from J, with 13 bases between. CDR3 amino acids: CASRLGGRYTF. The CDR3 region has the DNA TGTGCCAGCCGGCTGGGGGGGCGCTACACCTTC.

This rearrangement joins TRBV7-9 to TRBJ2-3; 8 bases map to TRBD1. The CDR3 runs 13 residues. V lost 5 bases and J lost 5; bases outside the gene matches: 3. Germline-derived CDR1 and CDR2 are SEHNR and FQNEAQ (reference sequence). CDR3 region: CASSPDRGDTQYF. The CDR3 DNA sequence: TGTGCCAGCAGCCCTGACAGGGGAGATACGCAGTATTTT. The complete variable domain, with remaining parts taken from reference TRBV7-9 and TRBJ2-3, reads DTGVSQNPRHKITKRGQNVTFRCDPISEHNRLYWYRQTLGQGPEFLTYFQNEAQLEKSRLLSDRFSAERPKGSFSTLEIQRTEQGDSAMYLCASSPDRGDTQYFGPGTRLTVL.

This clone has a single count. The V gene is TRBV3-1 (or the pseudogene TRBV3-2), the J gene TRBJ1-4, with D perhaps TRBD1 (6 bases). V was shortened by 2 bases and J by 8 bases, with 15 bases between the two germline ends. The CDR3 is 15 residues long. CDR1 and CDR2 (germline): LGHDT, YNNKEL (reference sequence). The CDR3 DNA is TGTGCCAGCAGCCAATTAAGAAATAGGGGGGAAAAACTGTTTTTT. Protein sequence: CASSQLRNRGEKLFF.

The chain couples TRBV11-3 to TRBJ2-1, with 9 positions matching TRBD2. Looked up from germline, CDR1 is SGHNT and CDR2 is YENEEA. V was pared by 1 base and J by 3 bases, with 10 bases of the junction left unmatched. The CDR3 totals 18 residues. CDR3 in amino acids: CASSLASGGSSYYNEQFF. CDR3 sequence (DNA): TGTGCCAGCAGCTTAGCCAGCGGGGGGAGCTCCTACTACAATGAGCAGTTCTTC. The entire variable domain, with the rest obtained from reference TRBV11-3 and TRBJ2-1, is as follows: EAGVVQSPRYKIIEKKQPVAFWCNPISGHNTLYWYLQNLGQGPELLIRYENEEAVDDSQLPKDRFSAERLKGVDSTLKIQPAELGDSAVYLCASSLASGGSSYYNEQFFGPGTRLTVL.

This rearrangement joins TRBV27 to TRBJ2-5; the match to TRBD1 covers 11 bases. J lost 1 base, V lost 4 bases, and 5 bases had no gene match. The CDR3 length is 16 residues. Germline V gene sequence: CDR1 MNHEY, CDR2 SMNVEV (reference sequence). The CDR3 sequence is CASSSGTGGVQETQYF. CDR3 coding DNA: TGTGCCAGCAGTTCCGGGACAGGGGGAGTCCAAGAGACCCAGTACTTC.

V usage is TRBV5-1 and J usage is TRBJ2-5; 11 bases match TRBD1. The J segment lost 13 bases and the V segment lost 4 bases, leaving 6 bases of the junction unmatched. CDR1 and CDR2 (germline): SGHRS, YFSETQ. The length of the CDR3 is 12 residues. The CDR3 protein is CASSHGQGAGYF. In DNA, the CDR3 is TGCGCCAGCAGCCACGGACAGGGGGCTGGGTACTTC. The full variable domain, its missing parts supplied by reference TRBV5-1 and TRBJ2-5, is KAGVTQTPRYLIKTRGQQVTLSCSPISGHRSVSWYQQTPGQGLQFLFEYFSETQRNKGNFPGRFSGRQFSNSRSEMNVSTLELGDSALYLCASSHGQGAGYFGPGTRLLVL.

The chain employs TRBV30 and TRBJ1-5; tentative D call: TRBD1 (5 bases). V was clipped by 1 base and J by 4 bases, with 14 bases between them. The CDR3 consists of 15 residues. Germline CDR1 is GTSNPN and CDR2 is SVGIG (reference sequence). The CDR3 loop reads CAWSEGLLPNQPQHF. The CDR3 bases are TGTGCCTGGAGTGAGGGACTTCTCCCAAATCAGCCCCAGCATTTT.

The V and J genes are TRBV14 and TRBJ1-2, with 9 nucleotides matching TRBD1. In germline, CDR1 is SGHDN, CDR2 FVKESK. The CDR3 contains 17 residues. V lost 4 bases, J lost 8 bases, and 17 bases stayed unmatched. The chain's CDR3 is CASSRPGGSGTGSGYTF. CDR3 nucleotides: TGTGCCAGCAGCCGCCCCGGGGGGTCCGGGACAGGGAGCGGCTACACCTTC.

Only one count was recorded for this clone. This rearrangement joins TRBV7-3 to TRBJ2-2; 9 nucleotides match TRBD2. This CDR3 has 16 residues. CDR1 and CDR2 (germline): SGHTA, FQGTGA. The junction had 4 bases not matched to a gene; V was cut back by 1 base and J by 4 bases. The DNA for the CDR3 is TGTGCCAGCAGCTTAAGCGGGAGGGCCACCACCGGGGAGCTGTTTTTT. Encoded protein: CASSLSGRATTGELFF.

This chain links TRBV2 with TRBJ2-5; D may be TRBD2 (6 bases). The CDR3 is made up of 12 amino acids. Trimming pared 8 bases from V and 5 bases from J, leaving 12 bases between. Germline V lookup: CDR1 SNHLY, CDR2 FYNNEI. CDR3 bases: TGTGCCAGCTCTTCCGGGGGTGAGACCCAGTACTTC. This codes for CASSSGGETQYF.

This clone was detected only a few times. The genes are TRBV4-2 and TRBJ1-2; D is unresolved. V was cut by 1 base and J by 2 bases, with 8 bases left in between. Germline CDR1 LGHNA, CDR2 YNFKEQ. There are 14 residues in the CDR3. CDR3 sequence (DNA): TGTGCCAGCAGCCAAGTTGGAGGGAACTATGGCTACACCTTC. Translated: CASSQVGGNYGYTF.

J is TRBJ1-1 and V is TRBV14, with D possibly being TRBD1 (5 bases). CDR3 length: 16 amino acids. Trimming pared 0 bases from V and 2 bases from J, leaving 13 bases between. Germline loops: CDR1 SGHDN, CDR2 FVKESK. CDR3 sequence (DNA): TGTGCCAGCAGCCAAGACAGGGTTGGAATCAACACTGAAGCTTTCTTT. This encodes CASSQDRVGINTEAFF.

CDR3 in amino acids: CAISESGRNEQFF. The CDR3 DNA reads TGTGCCATCAGTGAGTCAGGGAGAAATGAGCAGTTCTTC. J is TRBJ2-1 and V is TRBV10-3; D is perhaps TRBD2 (5 bases). Germline lookup yields CDR1 ENHRY and CDR2 SYGVKD. The CDR3 has 13 amino acids. V was cut by 0 bases and J by 7 bases, with 7 bases left in between.

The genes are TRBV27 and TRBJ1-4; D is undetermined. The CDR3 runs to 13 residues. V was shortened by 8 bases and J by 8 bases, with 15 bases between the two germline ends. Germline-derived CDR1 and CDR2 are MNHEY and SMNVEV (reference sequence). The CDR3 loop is CASPAGFREKLFF. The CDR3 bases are TGTGCCAGCCCGGCGGGTTTTAGGGAAAAACTGTTTTTT.

CDR3 in DNA: TGTGCCAGCAAAATAACAGATTTTTTCTATGGCTACACCTTC. It specifies CASKITDFFYGYTF. This chain links TRBV6-5 with TRBJ1-2; D uncertain. CDR1 MNHEY and CDR2 SVGAGI come from the germline V gene. This CDR3 is built from 14 residues. V lost 7 bases and J lost 4, with 16 bases in between.

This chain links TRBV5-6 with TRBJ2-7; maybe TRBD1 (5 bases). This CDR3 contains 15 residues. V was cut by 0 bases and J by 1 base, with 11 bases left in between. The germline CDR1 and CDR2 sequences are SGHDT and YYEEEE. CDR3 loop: CASSLAQGYSYEQYF. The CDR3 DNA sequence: TGTGCCAGCAGCTTGGCGCAGGGTTATTCCTACGAGCAGTACTTC.

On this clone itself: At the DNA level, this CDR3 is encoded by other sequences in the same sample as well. The CDR3 coding sequence is TGTGCCAGCAGCCCGGGGACAGGCGGGGAGCAGTACTTC. Translation: CASSPGTGGEQYF. V gene TRBV7-3 combines with J gene TRBJ2-7; TRBD1 matches at 8 bases. This CDR3 has 13 amino acids. CDR1 is SGHTA, CDR2 FQGTGA, per germline. Trimming removed 5 bases from V and 7 bases from J; junction bases left unmatched: 7.